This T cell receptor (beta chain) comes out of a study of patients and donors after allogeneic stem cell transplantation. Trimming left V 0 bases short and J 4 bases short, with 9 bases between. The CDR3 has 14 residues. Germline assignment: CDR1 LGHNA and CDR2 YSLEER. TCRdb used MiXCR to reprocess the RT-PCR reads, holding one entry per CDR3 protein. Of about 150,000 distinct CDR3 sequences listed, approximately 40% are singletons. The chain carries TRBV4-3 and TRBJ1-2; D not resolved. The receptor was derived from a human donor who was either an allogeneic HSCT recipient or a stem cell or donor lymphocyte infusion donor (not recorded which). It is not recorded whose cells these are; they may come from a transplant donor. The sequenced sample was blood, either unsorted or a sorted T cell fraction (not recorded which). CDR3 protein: CASSQEAIPYGYTF. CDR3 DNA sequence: TGCGCCAGCAGCCAAGAAGCAATCCCCTATGGCTACACCTTC.